The present entry profiles one T cell receptor beta chain with its context. Its target is not known. The data derive from a study of cytomegalovirus exposure and HLA in healthy donors. Findings and caveats of the study: For presence/absence analyses, sequencing depth was assumed to be roughly uniform across donors. In vitro testing confirmed a few CMV-associated chains as specific for CMV antigens.

Primers: 60 Vbeta forward and 13 Jbeta reverse. This table comes from immunoSEQ multiplex PCR, and its TCRdb copy is limited to in-frame clones, with some not included. The sample yields 130,000 to 150,000 clones, over 80% seen once. V lost 4 bases, J lost 2 bases, and 13 bases lay in between. The CDR3 loop spans 14 amino acids. Germline CDR1 reads SGHRS; CDR2 reads YFSETQ. This clonotype originated in a male donor in good health and CMV-seronegative. The chain combines TRBV5-1 with TRBJ2-7; possible D gene TRBD1, 6 bases. Sequenced: PBMCs. The CDR3 nucleotides are TGCGCCAGCAGCGTGCCGGGACACCCCTACGAGCAGTACTTC. It codes for CASSVPGHPYEQYF.